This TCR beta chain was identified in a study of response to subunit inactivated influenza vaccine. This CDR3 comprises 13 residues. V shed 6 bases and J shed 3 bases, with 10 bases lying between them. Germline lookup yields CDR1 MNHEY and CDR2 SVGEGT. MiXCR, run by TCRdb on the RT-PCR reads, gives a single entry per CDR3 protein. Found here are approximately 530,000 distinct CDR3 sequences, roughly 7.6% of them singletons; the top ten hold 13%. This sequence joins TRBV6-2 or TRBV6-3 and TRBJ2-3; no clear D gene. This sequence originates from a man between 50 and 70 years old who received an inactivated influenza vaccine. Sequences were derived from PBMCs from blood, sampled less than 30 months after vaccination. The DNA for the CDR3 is TGTGCCAGCAGAAAATGGGATACAGATACGCAGTATTTT. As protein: CASRKWDTDTQYF.